The text below deals with one TCR beta chain. This sample stems from a study of graft-versus-host responses after intestinal transplantation. Turning to the study itself: Anti-thymocyte globulin served as induction for all recipients, who then took tacrolimus and steroids for 2 to 4 years.

Germline V CDR1 and CDR2: SEHNR, FQNEAQ (reference sequence). The CDR3 is made up of 15 amino acids. Trimming took 4 bases from V and 10 from J, leaving 22 bases between them. Assay used: immunoSEQ multiplex PCR; TCRdb lists only in-frame clones, some missing. The sample has tens of thousands of clones, 85% to 90% seen once. The chain joins TRBV7-9 to TRBJ1-1; the D gene is possibly TRBD1 (5 bases). The input for sequencing was PBMCs, taken about 62 days after intestinal transplantation. This receptor was taken from a human patient who received an intestinal transplant, so some T cells may come from the graft donor. CDR3 nucleotides: TGTGCCAGCAGCTCTACCGGGACGTCCCTTCGGAGAGCTTTCTTT. It is translated as CASSSTGTSLRRAFF.